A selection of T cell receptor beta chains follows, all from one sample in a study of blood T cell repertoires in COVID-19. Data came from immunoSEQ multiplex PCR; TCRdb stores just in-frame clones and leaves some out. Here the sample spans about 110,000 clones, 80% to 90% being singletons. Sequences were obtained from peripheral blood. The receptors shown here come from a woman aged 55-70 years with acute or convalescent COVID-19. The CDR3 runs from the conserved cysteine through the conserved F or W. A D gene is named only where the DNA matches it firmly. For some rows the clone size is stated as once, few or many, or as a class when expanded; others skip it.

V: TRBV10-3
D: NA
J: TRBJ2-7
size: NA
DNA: TGTGCCATCAGTGAGTCTAGCAGAAGGGAGCAGTACTTC
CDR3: CAISESSRREQYF

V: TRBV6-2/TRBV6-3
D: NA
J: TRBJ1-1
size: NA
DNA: TGTGCCAGCAGCTCGGCCCGGGGGTCGGGTAGGACTGAAGCTTTCTTT
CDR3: CASSSARGSGRTEAFF

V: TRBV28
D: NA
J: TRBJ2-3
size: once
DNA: TGTGCCAGCAGTCTCGGAGATACGCAGTATTTT
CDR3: CASSLGDTQYF

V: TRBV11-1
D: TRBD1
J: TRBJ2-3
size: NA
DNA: TGTGCCAGTGGTACCGGGACAGTAGAAGATACGCAGTATTTT
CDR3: CASGTGTVEDTQYF

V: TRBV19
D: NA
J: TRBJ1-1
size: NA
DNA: TGTGCCAGTAGTTTGGACCTAGGGGACACTGAAGCTTTCTTT
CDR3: CASSLDLGDTEAFF

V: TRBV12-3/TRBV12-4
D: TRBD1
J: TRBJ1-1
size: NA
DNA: TGTGCCAGCAGTAGACAAACAGGGGTAGAAGCTTTCTTT
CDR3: CASSRQTGVEAFF

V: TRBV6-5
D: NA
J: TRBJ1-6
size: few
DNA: TGTGCCAGCAGTTGTAAGAACTATTCACCCCTCCACTTT
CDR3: CASSCKNYSPLHF

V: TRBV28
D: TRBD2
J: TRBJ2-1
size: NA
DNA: TGTGCCAGCAGTTTAGGGCCAGCGGGGGGGAGGAGCTCCTACAATGAGCAGTTCTTC
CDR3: CASSLGPAGGRSSYNEQFF

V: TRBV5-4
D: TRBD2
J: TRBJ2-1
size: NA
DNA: TGTGCCAGCAGCATACCTAGCGGGGGGGCGTACAATGAGCAGTTCTTC
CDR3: CASSIPSGGAYNEQFF

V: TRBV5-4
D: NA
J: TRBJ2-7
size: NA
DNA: TGTGCCAGCAGCTTGCCCCGGGGGGAGCAGTACTTC
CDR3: CASSLPRGEQYF

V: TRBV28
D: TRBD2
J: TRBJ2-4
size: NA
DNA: TGTGCCAGCAGGGGGGGGTTCGTCAAAAACATTCAGTACTTC
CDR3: CASRGGFVKNIQYF

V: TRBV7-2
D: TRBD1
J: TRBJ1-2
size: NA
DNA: TGTGCCAGCAGCTTAGCGGGACAGGGGGCGAGCGGCTACACCTTC
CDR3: CASSLAGQGASGYTF

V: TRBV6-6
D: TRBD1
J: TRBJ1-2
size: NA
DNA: TGTGCCAGCAGAATGGACAGGGTCGATGGCTACACCTTC
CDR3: CASRMDRVDGYTF

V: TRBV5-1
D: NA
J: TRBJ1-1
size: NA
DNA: TGCGCCAGCAGCCCCGGGGGCGGGGGGATTGGAGCTTTCTTT
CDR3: CASSPGGGGIGAFF

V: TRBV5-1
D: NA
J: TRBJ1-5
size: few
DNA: TGCGCCAGCAGCCCTCGACAGGACAAAGGCGGTCAGCCCCAGCATTTT
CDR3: CASSPRQDKGGQPQHF

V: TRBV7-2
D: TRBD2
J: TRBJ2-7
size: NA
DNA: TGTGCCAGCAGCGCAGGGACTAGCGGCTCCTACGAGCAGTACTTC
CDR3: CASSAGTSGSYEQYF

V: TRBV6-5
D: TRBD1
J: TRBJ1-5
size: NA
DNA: TGTGCCAGCAGGGACAGGATGTATAGCAATCAGCCCCAGCATTTT
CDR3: CASRDRMYSNQPQHF

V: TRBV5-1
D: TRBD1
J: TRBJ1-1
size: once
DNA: TGCGCCAGCAGCTTACAGGGGGGAAGCACTGAAGCTTTCTTT
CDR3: CASSLQGGSTEAFF

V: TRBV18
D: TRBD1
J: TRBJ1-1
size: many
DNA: TGTGCCAGCTCACCAGGAAACAGGGGGAACACTGAAGCTTTCTTT
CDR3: CASSPGNRGNTEAFF

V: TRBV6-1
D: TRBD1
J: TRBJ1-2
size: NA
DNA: TGTGCCAGCAGTGAAGCCCCGGGACAGGGTTGGGGCTACACCTTC
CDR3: CASSEAPGQGWGYTF

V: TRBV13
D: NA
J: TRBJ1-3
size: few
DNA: TGTGCCAGCAGCGTAGCCACCAGTGGAAACACCATATATTTT
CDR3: CASSVATSGNTIYF

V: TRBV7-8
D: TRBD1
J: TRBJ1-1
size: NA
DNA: TGTGCCAGCAGCTTATTCCAAATGACAGGGGGAAGGGCTGAAGCTTTCTTT
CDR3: CASSLFQMTGGRAEAFF

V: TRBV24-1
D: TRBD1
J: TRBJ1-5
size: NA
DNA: TGTGCCACCAGTGATTCGGACAGGGACGTCTTTCAGCCCCAGCATTTT
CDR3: CATSDSDRDVFQPQHF

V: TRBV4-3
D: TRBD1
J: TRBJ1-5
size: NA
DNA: TGCGCCAGCAGCCAAGATTTTATAGGGGGCACGGCCCAGCATTTT
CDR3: CASSQDFIGGTAQHF

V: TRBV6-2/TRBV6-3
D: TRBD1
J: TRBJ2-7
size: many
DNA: TGTGCCAGCAGCTCATACAGGGGGAGCTCCTACGAGCAGTACTTC
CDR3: CASSSYRGSSYEQYF

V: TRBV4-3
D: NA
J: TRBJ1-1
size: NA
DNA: TGCGCCAGCAGCCAAGGCCTTACAGGGTTCGGCACTGAAGCTTTCTTT
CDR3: CASSQGLTGFGTEAFF

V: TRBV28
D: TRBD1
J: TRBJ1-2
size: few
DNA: TGTGCCAGCAGTTTTCCCACACAAGGGGGCCCCACCTTC
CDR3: CASSFPTQGGPTF

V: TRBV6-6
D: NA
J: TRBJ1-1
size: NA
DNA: TGTGCCAGCAGAGCAGGGGAGGGGACTGAAGCTTTCTTT
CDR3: CASRAGEGTEAFF

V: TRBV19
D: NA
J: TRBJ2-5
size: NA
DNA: TGTGCCAGTAGTGCAACCGTCAGGGAGACCCAGTACTTC
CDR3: CASSATVRETQYF

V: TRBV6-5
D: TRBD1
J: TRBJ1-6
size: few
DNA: TGTGCCAGCACCTTACGGACAGGGGGTAATTCACCCCTCCACTTT
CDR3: CASTLRTGGNSPLHF

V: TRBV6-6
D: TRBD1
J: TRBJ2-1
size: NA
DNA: TGTGCCAGCAGTTATGGACAGGGGGGGCACAATGAGCAGTTCTTC
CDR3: CASSYGQGGHNEQFF

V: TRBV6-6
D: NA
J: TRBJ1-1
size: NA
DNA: TGTGCCAGCAGTAGGACAGCTACTGAAGCTTTCTTT
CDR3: CASSRTATEAFF

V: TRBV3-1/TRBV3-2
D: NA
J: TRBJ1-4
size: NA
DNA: TGTGCCAGCCAGCGCCAGCTTAATGAAAAACTGTTTTTT
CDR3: CASQRQLNEKLFF

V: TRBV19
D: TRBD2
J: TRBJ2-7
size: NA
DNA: TGTGCCAGTAGTATCGGACTAGCGGGCTCCTACGAGCAGTACTTC
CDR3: CASSIGLAGSYEQYF

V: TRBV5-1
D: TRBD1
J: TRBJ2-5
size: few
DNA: TGCGCCAGCAGCTTGGAGACAGGGGCCGGGACCCAGTACTTC
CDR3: CASSLETGAGTQYF

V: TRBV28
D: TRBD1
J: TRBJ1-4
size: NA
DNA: TGTGCCAGCAGCTCCCCAATACGACAGGGTCAATTGGAAAAACTGTTTTTT
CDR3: CASSSPIRQGQLEKLFF

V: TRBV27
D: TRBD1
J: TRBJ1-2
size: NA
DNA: TGTGCCAGCAGTTTAGTGCAGGGGGCGGTTACCTATGGCTACACCTTC
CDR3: CASSLVQGAVTYGYTF

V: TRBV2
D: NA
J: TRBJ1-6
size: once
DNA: TGTGCCAGCAGCAAAAGGGCATGGGGGGATAATTCACCCCTCCACTTT
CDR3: CASSKRAWGDNSPLHF

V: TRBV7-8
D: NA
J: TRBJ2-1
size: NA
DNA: TGTGCCAGCAGCCCGGAGACGGGGAGCTCCTACAATGAGCAGTTCTTC
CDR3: CASSPETGSSYNEQFF

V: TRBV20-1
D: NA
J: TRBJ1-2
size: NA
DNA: TGCAGTGCTTATGATGGCTACACCTTC
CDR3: CSAYDGYTF

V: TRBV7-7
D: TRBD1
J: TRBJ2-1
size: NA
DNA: TGTGCCAGCAGCTTAGCGGGACAGAGCAATGAGCAGTTCTTC
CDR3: CASSLAGQSNEQFF

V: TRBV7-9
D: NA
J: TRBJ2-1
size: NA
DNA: TGTGCCAGCAGCTTAGGGGGCCCGTCCTACAATGAGCAGTTCTTC
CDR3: CASSLGGPSYNEQFF

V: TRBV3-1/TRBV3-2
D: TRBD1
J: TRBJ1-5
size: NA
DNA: TGTGCCAGCAGCCCCCGCAGGGGGGACGGTCAGCCCCAGCATTTT
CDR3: CASSPRRGDGQPQHF

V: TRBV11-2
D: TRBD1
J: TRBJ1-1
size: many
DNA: TGTGCCAGCAGAAGGGGGCCCCCGGGCACTGAAGCTTTCTTT
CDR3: CASRRGPPGTEAFF

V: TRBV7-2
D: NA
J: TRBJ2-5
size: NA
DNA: TGTGCCAGCAGCTTGGTGGCGGGAAGCCAAGAGACCCAGTACTTC
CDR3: CASSLVAGSQETQYF

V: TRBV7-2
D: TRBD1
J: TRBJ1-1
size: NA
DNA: TGTGCCAGCAGCTTAGCGCTAGTGACAGGGGGCACTGAAGCTTTCTTT
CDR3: CASSLALVTGGTEAFF

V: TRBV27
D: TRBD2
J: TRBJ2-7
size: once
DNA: TGTGCCAGCAGTCCTGGACTAGCGGGGGGCCAGTCCTACGAGCAGTACTTC
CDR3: CASSPGLAGGQSYEQYF